These 14 T cell receptor beta chains share one sample of origin, sequenced in a study of blood T cell repertoires in COVID-19. TCRdb's copy holds only in-frame clones and misses some; the assay was immunoSEQ multiplex PCR. The sample holds approximately 290,000 clones, roughly 92% seen once. The source material was peripheral blood. Receptors originate from a woman in her thirties with COVID-19, enrolled during active disease.

The chain is built from TRBV29-1 and TRBJ1-2, with D maybe TRBD1 (6 bases). Deletions cut 7 bases from V and 4 bases from J, with 13 bases between. The CDR3 covers 12 residues. The germline gives CDR1 SQVTM, CDR2 ANQGSEA. The CDR3 protein is CSAERGGYGYTF. CDR3 DNA: TGCAGCGCCGAGAGGGGGGGCTATGGCTACACCTTC.

The chain joins TRBV27 to TRBJ2-7; D not resolved. The CDR3 spans 13 residues. Germline CDR1 reads MNHEY; CDR2 reads SMNVEV (reference sequence). Trimming stripped 4 bases from V and 6 bases from J, with 13 bases between. CDR3 in amino acids: CASSSTRLVEQYF. CDR3 nucleotides: TGTGCCAGCAGTTCGACACGATTAGTCGAGCAGTACTTC.

J is TRBJ2-7 and V is TRBV12-5, with 7 bases fitting TRBD1. J was trimmed by 13 bases and V by 6 bases; bases with no gene match: 15. The CDR3 has 13 amino acids. Germline CDR1 LGHNT, CDR2 FRNRAP. CDR3 residues: CASGPSGTANFYF. The CDR3 region has the DNA TGTGCTAGTGGGCCCTCGGGGACAGCGAATTTCTACTTC.

This chain uses TRBV5-5 with TRBJ1-5; TRBD1 matches at 9 bases. Germline V CDR1 and CDR2: SGHKS, YYEKEE (reference sequence). V was clipped by 4 bases and J by 6 bases; unmatched bases: 5. The CDR3 is 14 amino acids. The CDR3 sequence: CASSTTGGGQPQHF. DNA of the CDR3: TGTGCCAGCAGCACTACAGGGGGCGGTCAGCCCCAGCATTTT. Looking up the rest from reference TRBV5-5 and TRBJ1-5 gives the full variable domain: DAGVTQSPTHLIKTRGQQVTLRCSPISGHKSVSWYQQVLGQGPQFIFQYYEKEERGRGNFPDRFSARQFPNYSSELNVNALLLGDSALYLCASSTTGGGQPQHFGDGTRLSIL.

This chain connects TRBV18 to TRBJ1-1; D remains ambiguous. V was pared by 0 bases and J by 1 base, with 6 bases between. The length of the CDR3 is 14 residues. The germline V gene has CDR1 KGHSH and CDR2 LQKENI. The CDR3 DNA reads TGTGCCAGCTCACCACCTAGAGGGAACACTGAAGCTTTCTTT. This sequence encodes CASSPPRGNTEAFF. The entire variable domain, with the rest obtained from reference TRBV18 and TRBJ1-1, is as follows: NAGVMQNPRHLVRRRGQEARLRCSPMKGHSHVYWYRQLPEEGLKFMVYLQKENIIDESGMPKERFSAEFPKEGPSILRIQQVVRGDSAAYFCASSPPRGNTEAFFGQGTRLTVV.

This clone was counted a few times. V usage is TRBV5-5 and J usage is TRBJ2-4, with 8 bases fitting TRBD1. V was clipped by 2 bases and J by 6 bases; unmatched bases: 4. The length of the CDR3 is 14 residues. Germline CDR1 and CDR2: SGHKS and YYEKEE (reference sequence). The CDR3 DNA reads TGTGCCAGCAGCTTATCAGGGGGCCCAAACATTCAGTACTTC. Encoded protein: CASSLSGGPNIQYF.

The rearrangement joins TRBV5-6 to TRBJ1-1; D not certain. The CDR3 totals 13 residues. Trimming removed 4 bases at V and 7 bases at J, with 14 bases between. CDR1 and CDR2 (germline): SGHDT, YYEEEE. As DNA, the CDR3 is TGTGCCAGCAGCCCCCAAGAGGATTTTGAAGCTTTCTTT. Protein sequence: CASSPQEDFEAFF.

V usage is TRBV7-8 and J usage is TRBJ1-3; TRBD1 is a possible D gene (5 bases). Deletions cut 8 bases from V and 1 base from J, with 9 bases between. Germline assignment: CDR1 SGHVS and CDR2 FQNEAQ. The CDR3 loop spans 13 amino acids. Here the CDR3 reads CASFKGSGNTIYF. CDR3 DNA sequence: TGTGCCAGCTTTAAGGGGTCTGGAAACACCATATATTTT.

The rearrangement links TRBV29-1 to TRBJ1-1; D may be TRBD1 (5 bases). Germline V CDR1 and CDR2: SQVTM, ANQGSEA. CDR3 length equals 11 residues. Here the CDR3 DNA reads TGCACGGGTAGGGGGAACACTGAAGCTTTCTTT. Residues: CTGRGNTEAFF.

This chain uses TRBV6-8 with TRBJ1-6, with 7 bases lining up with TRBD1. The trim removed 6 bases at V and 7 bases at J, leaving 15 bases unmatched. Germline assignment: CDR1 MNHGY and CDR2 SAAAGT. The CDR3 is 17 amino acids. The CDR3 sequence is CASSYTDRERSNSPLHF. In DNA, the CDR3 is TGTGCCAGCAGCTATACCGACAGGGAGAGATCCAATTCACCCCTCCACTTT.

The rearrangement uses TRBV13 and TRBJ2-7; 8 positions match TRBD1. Germline CDR1 and CDR2: PRHDT and FYEKMQ (reference sequence). V gave up 2 bases and J gave up 3 bases; unmatched junction bases: 3. CDR3 length: 14 amino acids. The CDR3 loop reads CASSLSRGHYEQYF. Written as DNA, the CDR3 is TGTGCCAGCAGCTTAAGCAGGGGGCACTACGAGCAGTACTTC.

A single count supports this clone. The chain is built from TRBV2 and TRBJ1-2; 11 nucleotides agree with TRBD1. V lost 6 bases to trimming and J lost 1 base; unmatched junction nucleotides: 10. The germline V gene encodes CDR1 SNHLY and CDR2 FYNNEI. This CDR3 comprises 17 residues. As DNA, the CDR3 is TGTGCCAGCAGAGATGGACAGGGGGCGTGGGGTAACTATGGCTACACCTTC. Translating gives CASRDGQGAWGNYGYTF.

The gene calls are TRBV7-9 and TRBJ1-6; 7 nucleotides agree with TRBD1. The CDR3 runs to 14 residues. V shed 6 bases, J shed 5 bases, and the junction held 4 bases outside the gene matches. Germline-derived CDR1 and CDR2 are SEHNR and FQNEAQ (reference sequence). The CDR3: CASRAQGDNSPLHF. The CDR3 bases are TGTGCCAGCAGAGCCCAGGGGGATAATTCACCCCTCCACTTT. Looking up the rest from reference TRBV7-9 and TRBJ1-6 gives the full variable domain: DTGVSQNPRHKITKRGQNVTFRCDPISEHNRLYWYRQTLGQGPEFLTYFQNEAQLEKSRLLSDRFSAERPKGSFSTLEIQRTEQGDSAMYLCASRAQGDNSPLHFGNGTRLTVT.

This clone appeared once. The chain uses TRBV7-7 and TRBJ2-2; maybe TRBD1 (5 bases). Trimming shortened V by 0 bases and J by 0 bases, and 8 bases separated the two germline ends. CDR1 and CDR2 from the germline V gene are SSHAT and FNYEAQ (reference sequence). The CDR3 contains 16 residues. The DNA for the CDR3 is TGTGCCAGCAGCTTAGCAGGGGCGACGAACACCGGGGAGCTGTTTTTT. Protein: CASSLAGATNTGELFF.